This record covers a single T cell receptor (beta chain). The antigen is undetermined. The source of the sample is a study of response to subunit inactivated influenza vaccine. TCRdb re-analysed the RT-PCR reads in MiXCR, keeping a single row per CDR3 protein. The sample includes about 830,000 distinct CDR3 sequences, 15% to 20% of them seen just once. The study's findings and limits: Seasonal influenza vaccination, on each occasion, was suggested by the authors to recruit few new T cells.

Germline-derived CDR1 and CDR2 are LNHNV and YYDKDF (reference sequence). V was shortened by 3 bases and J by 3 bases, with 14 bases between the two germline ends. The CDR3 sequence is 15 residues long. This material consisted of PBMCs from blood, taken roughly 5 days after vaccination. The chain combines TRBV15 with TRBJ1-2, with D tentatively TRBD1 (6 bases). The clonotype was recovered from a man aged 50-60 years who received an inactivated influenza vaccine. Here the CDR3 DNA reads TGTGCCACCAGCAGGGACAGTCGGGGATACTATGGCTACACCTTC. Its translation is CATSRDSRGYYGYTF.